This T cell receptor beta chain was identified in a study of a mutant IDH1 vaccine in newly diagnosed glioma. Time point defined: week 11, during vaccination. The content of each vaccine dose was 300 ug of mutant IDH1 20-mer peptide, and topical imiquimod accompanied it. This CDR3 has 14 amino acids. V was clipped by 4 bases and J by 3 bases; unmatched bases: 3. Germline V CDR1 and CDR2: MNHEY, SMNVEV (reference sequence). Profiling relied on immunoSEQ multiplex PCR, and the TCRdb table lists in-frame clones only, not all of them. The table shows tens of thousands of clones, with about four fifths occurring only once. This clone has only one observation. Its antigen is currently unknown.

Source: PBMCs, taken from a glioma patient whose treatment included an IDH1 peptide vaccine. The receptor comes from a man between 50 and 59 years old with glioma. This chain joins TRBV27 and TRBJ2-7; 10 bases line up with TRBD2. For the CDR3, the DNA is TGTGCCAGCAGTTCCTCTAGCGGGAGCTACGAGCAGTACTTC. Translation gives CASSSSSGSYEQYF.